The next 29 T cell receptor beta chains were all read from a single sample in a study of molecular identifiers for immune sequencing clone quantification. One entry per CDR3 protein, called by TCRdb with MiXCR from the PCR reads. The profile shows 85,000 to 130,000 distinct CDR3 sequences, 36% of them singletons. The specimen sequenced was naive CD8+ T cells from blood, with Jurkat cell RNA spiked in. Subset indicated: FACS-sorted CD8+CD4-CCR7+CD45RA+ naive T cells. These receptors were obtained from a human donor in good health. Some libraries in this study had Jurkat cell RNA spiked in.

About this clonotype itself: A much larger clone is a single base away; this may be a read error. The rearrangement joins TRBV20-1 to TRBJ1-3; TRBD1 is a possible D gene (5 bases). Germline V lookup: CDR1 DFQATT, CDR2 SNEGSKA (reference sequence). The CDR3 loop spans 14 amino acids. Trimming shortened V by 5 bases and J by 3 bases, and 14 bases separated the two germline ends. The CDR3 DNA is TGCAGTGCTCCAGACAGACATCGTGGAAACACCATATATTTT. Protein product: CSAPDRHRGNTIYF.

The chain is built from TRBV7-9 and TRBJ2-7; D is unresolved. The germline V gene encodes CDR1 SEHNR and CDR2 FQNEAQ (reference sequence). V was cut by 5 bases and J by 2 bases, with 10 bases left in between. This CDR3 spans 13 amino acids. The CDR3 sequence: CASSPPGPYEQYF. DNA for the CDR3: TGTGCCAGCAGCCCCCCCGGACCCTACGAGCAGTACTTC.

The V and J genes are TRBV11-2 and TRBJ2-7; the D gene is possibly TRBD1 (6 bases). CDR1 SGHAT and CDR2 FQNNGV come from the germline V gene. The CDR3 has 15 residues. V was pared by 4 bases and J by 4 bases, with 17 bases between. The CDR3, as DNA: TGTGCCAGCAGCTCAGAACCTGGGGGCCTTTACGAGCAGTACTTC. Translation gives CASSSEPGGLYEQYF.

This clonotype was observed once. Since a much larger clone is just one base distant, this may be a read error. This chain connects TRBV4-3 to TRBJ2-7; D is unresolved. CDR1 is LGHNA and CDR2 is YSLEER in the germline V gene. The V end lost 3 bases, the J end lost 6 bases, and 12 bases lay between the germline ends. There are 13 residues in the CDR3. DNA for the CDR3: TGCGCCAGCAGCCACGGTTCGGCTGGCGAGCAGTACTTC. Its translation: CASSHGSAGEQYF.

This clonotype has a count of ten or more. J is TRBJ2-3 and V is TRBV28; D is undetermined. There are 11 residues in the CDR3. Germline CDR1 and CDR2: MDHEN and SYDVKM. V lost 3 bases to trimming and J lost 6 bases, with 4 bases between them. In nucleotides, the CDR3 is TGTGCCAGCAGTTTCGGGGATACGCAGTATTTT. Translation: CASSFGDTQYF.

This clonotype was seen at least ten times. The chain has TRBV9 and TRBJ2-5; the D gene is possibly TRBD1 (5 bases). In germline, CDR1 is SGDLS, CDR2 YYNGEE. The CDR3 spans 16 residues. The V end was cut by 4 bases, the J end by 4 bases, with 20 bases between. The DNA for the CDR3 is TGTGCCAGCAGCACCTCATACCAGGGATGGCGAGAGACCCAGTACTTC. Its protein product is CASSTSYQGWRETQYF.

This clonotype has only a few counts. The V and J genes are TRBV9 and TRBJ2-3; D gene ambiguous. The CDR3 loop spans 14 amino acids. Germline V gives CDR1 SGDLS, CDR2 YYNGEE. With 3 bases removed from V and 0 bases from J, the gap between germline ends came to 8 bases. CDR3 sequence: CASSGLLSTDTQYF. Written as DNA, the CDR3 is TGTGCCAGCAGCGGTCTACTTAGCACAGATACGCAGTATTTT.

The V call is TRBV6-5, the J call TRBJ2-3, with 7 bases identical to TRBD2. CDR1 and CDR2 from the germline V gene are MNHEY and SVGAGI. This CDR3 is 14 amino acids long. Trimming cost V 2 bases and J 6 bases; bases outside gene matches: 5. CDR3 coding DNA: TGTGCCAGCAGTTACGGGACTACATCTGATACGCAGTATTTT. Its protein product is CASSYGTTSDTQYF.

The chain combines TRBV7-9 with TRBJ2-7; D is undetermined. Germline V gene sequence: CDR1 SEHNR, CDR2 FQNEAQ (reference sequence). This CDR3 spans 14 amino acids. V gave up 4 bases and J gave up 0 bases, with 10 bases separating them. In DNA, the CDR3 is TGTGCCAGCAGCTACCCGGGTCCCTCCTACGAGCAGTACTTC. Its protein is CASSYPGPSYEQYF. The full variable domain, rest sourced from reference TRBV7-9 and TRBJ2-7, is DTGVSQNPRHKITKRGQNVTFRCDPISEHNRLYWYRQTLGQGPEFLTYFQNEAQLEKSRLLSDRFSAERPKGSFSTLEIQRTEQGDSAMYLCASSYPGPSYEQYFGPGTRLTVT.

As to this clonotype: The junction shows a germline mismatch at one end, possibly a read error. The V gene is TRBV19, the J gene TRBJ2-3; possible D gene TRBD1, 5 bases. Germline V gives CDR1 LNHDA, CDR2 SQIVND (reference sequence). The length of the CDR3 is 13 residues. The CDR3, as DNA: TGTGCCAGTAGCCCCGAGAACACAGGTACGCAGTATTTT. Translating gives CASSPENTGTQYF.

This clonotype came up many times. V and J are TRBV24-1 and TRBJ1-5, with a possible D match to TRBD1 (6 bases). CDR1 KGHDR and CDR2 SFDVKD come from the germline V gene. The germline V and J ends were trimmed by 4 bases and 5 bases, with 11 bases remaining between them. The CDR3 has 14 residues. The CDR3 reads CATSEQGTDQPQHF. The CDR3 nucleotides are TGTGCCACCAGTGAACAGGGTACCGATCAGCCCCAGCATTTT.

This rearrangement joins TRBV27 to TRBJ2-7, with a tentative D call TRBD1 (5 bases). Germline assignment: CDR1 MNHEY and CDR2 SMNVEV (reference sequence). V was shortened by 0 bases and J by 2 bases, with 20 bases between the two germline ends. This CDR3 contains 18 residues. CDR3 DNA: TGTGCCAGCAGTTTATCGACCCCGGGCAGGGTAAAGCCCTACGAGCAGTACTTC. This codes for CASSLSTPGRVKPYEQYF.

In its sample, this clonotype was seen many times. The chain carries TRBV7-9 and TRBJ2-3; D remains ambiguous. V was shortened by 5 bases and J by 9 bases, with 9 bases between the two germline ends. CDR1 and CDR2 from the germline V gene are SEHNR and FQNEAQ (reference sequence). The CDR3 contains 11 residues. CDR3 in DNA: TGTGCCAGCAGCCCCCTAATGACGCAGTATTTT. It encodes CASSPLMTQYF.

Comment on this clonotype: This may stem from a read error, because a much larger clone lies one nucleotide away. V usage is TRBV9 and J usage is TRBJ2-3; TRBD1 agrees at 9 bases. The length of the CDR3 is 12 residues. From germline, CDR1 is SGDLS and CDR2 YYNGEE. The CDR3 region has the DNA TGTGTCAGCAGCGGGACAGGGGATACGCAGTATTTT. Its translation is CVSSGTGDTQYF.

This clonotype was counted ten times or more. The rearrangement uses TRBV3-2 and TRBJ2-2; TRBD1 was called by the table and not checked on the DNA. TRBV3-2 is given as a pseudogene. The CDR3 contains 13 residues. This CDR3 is CASRGGGTGELFF. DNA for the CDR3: TGTGCCAGCAGAGGAGGGGGGACCGGGGAGCTGTTTTTT.

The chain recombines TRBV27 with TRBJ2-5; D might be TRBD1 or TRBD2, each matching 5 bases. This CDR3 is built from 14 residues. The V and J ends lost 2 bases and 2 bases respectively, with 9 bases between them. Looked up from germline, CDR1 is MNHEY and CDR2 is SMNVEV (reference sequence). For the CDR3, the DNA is TGTGCCAGCAGTTTAGGGGGACGGCAAGAGACCCAGTACTTC. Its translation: CASSLGGRQETQYF.

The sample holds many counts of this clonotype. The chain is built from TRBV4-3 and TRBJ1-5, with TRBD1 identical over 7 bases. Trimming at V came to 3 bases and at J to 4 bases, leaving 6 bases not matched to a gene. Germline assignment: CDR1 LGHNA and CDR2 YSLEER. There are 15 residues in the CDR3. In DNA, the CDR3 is TGCGCCAGCAGCCAGGACAGGTCGGGGAATCAGCCCCAGCATTTT. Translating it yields CASSQDRSGNQPQHF.

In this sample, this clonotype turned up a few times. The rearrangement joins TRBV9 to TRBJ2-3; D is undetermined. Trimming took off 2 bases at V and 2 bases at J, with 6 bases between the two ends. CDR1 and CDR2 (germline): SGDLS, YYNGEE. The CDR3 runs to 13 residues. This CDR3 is CASSVEVTDTQYF. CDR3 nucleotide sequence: TGTGCCAGCAGCGTTGAGGTCACAGATACGCAGTATTTT.

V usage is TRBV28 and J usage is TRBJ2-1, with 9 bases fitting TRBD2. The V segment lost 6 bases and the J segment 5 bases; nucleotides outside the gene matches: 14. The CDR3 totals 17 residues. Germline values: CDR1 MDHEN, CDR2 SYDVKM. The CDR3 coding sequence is TGTGCCAGCAGCACCACAGTAGGGGCTAGCGGGAACAATGAGCAGTTCTTC. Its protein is CASSTTVGASGNNEQFF.

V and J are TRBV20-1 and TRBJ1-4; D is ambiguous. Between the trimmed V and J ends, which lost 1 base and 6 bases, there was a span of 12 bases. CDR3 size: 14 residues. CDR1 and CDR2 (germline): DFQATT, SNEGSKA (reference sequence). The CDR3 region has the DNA TGCAGTGCTAGAGTCGGCCAGTTTTATGAAAAACTGTTTTTT. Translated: CSARVGQFYEKLFF.

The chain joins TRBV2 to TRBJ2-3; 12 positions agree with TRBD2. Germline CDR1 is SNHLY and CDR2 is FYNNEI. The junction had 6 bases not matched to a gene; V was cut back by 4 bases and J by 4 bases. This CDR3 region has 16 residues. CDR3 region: CASSVETSGGSDTQYF. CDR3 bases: TGTGCCAGCAGTGTTGAGACTAGCGGGGGTTCAGATACGCAGTATTTT.

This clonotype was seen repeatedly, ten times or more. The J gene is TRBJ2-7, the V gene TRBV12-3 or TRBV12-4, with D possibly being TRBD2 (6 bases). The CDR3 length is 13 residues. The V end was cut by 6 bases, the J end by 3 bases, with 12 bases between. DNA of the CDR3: TGTGCCAGCAGCTTGGGAGGCGGCTACGAGCAGTACTTC. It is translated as CASSLGGGYEQYF.

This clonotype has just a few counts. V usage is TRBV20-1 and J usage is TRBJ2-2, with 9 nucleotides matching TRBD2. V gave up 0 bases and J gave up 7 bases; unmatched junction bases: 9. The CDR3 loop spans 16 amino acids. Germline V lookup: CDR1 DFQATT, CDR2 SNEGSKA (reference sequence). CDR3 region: CSARDVSGSFGGELFF. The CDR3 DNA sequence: TGCAGTGCTAGAGATGTTAGCGGGAGTTTTGGCGGGGAGCTGTTTTTT.

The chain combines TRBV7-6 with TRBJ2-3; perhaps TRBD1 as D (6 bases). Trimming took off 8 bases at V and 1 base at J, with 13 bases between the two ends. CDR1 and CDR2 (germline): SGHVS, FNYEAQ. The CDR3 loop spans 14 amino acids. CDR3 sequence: CASGLGAGTDTQYF. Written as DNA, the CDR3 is TGTGCCAGCGGGTTGGGGGCCGGCACAGATACGCAGTATTTT.

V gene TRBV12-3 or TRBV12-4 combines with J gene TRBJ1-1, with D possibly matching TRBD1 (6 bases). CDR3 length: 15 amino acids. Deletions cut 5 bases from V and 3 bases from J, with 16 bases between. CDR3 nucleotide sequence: TGTGCCAGCAGTCCGCCAGGGGTCGGATACACTGAAGCTTTCTTT. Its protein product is CASSPPGVGYTEAFF.

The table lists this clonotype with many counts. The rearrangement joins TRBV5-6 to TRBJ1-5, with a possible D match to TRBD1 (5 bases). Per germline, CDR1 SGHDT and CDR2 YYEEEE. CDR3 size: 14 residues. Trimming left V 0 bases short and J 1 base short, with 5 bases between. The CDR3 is CASSLAGSNQPQHF. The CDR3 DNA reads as TGTGCCAGCAGCTTGGCAGGGAGCAATCAGCCCCAGCATTTT.

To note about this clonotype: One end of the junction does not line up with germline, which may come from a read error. CDR3 nucleotides: TGCAGCGTTGAGAGGACAGATGCGCAGTATTTT. This codes for CSVERTDAQYF. This chain connects TRBV29-1 to TRBJ2-3; a possible D gene is TRBD1 (6 bases). The germline V gene encodes CDR1 SQVTM and CDR2 ANQGSEA. The CDR3 is 11 amino acids.

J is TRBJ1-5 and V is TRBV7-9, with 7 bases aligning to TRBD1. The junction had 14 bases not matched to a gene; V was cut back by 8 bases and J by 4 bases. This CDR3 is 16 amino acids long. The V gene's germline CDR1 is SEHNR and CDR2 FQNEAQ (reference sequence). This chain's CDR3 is CASGSGQPGGNQPQHF. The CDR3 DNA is TGTGCCAGCGGCTCGGGACAGCCTGGGGGGAATCAGCCCCAGCATTTT. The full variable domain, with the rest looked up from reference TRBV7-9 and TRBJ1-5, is DTGVSQNPRHKITKRGQNVTFRCDPISEHNRLYWYRQTLGQGPEFLTYFQNEAQLEKSRLLSDRFSAERPKGSFSTLEIQRTEQGDSAMYLCASGSGQPGGNQPQHFGDGTRLSIL.

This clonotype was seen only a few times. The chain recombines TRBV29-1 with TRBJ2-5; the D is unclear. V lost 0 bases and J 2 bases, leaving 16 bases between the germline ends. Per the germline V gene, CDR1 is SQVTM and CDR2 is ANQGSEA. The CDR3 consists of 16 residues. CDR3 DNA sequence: TGCAGCGTTGAAGATCCAGGTCGGAGCATACAAGAGACCCAGTACTTC. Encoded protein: CSVEDPGRSIQETQYF.